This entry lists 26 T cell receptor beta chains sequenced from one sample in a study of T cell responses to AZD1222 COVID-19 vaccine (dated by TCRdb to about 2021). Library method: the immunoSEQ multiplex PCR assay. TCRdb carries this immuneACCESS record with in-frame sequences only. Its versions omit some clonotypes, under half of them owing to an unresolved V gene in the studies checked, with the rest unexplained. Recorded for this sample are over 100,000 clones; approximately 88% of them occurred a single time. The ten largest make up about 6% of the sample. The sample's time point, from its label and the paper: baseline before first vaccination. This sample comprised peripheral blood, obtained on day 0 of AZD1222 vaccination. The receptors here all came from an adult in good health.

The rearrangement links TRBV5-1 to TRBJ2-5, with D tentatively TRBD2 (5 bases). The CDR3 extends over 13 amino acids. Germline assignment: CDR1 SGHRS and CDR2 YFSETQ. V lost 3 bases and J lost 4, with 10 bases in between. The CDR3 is CASSYLAGETQYF. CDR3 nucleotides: TGCGCCAGCAGCTACCTCGCGGGAGAGACCCAGTACTTC.

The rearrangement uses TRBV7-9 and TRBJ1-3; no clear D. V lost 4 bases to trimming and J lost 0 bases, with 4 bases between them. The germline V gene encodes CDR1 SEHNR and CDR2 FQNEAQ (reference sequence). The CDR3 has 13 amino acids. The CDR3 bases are TGTGCCAGCAGCTCAAGCTCTGGAAACACCATATATTTT. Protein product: CASSSSSGNTIYF. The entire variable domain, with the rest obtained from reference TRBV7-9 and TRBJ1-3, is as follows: DTGVSQNPRHKITKRGQNVTFRCDPISEHNRLYWYRQTLGQGPEFLTYFQNEAQLEKSRLLSDRFSAERPKGSFSTLEIQRTEQGDSAMYLCASSSSSGNTIYFGEGSWLTVV.

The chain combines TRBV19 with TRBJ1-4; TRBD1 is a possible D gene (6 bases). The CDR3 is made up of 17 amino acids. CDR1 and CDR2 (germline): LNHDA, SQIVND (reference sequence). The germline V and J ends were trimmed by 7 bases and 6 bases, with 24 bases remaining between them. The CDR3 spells CASTSTRQALGYEKLFF. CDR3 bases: TGTGCCAGTACCTCCACCCGACAGGCCTTAGGGTATGAAAAACTGTTTTTT. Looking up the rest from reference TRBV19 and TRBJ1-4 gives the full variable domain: DGGITQSPKYLFRKEGQNVTLSCEQNLNHDAMYWYRQDPGQGLRLIYYSQIVNDFQKGDIAEGYSVSREKKESFPLTVTSAQKNPTAFYLCASTSTRQALGYEKLFFGSGTQLSVL.

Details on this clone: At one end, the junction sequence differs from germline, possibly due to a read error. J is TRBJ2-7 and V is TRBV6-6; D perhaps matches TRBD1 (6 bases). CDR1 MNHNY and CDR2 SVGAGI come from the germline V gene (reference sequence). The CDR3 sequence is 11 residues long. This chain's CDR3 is CASTRGREQYF. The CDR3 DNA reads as TGTGCAAGCACCAGGGGACGCGAGCAGTACTTC.

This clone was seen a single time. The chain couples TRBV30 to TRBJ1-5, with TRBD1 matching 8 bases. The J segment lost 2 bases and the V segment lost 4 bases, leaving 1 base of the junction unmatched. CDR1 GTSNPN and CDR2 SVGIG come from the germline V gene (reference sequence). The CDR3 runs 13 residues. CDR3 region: CAWTGGGNQPQHF. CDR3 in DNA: TGTGCCTGGACAGGGGGCGGCAATCAGCCCCAGCATTTT.

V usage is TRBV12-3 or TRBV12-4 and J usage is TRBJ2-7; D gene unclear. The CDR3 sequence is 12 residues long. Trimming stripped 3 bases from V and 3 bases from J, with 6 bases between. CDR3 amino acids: CASSFQGYEQYF. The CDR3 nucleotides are TGTGCCAGCAGTTTTCAAGGCTACGAGCAGTACTTC.

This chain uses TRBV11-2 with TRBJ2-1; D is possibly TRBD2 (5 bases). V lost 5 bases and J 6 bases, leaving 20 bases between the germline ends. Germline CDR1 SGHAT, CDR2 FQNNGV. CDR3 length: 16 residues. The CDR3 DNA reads TGTGCCAGCAGCCAATTGAAGCGGACCGCCCCCAATGAGCAGTTCTTC. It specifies CASSQLKRTAPNEQFF.

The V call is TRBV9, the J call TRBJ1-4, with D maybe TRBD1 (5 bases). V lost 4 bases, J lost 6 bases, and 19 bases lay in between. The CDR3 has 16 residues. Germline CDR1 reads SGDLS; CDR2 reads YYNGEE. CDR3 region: CASSLGVRRADEKLFF. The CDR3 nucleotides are TGTGCCAGCAGCCTAGGGGTAAGGAGGGCGGATGAAAAACTGTTTTTT.

CDR3 nucleotides: TGTGCCAGCGGGACAGGGAGGATGGACTACACCTTC. Its protein is CASGTGRMDYTF. The chain joins TRBV6-5 to TRBJ1-2; 9 bases are a match to TRBD1. The CDR3 has 12 residues. Losses at the gene ends were 8 bases for V and 10 bases for J; bases not matched to a gene: 8. The germline CDR1 and CDR2 sequences are MNHEY and SVGAGI.

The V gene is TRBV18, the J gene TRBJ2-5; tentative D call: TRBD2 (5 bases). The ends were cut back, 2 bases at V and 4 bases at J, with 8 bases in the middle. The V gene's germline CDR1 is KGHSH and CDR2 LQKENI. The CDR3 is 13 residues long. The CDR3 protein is CASSPYEGETQYF. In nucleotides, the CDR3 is TGTGCCAGCTCACCATACGAGGGAGAGACCCAGTACTTC.

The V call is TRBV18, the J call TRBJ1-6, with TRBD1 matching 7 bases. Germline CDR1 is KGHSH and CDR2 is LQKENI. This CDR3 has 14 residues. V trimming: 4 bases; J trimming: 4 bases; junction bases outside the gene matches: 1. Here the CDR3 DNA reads TGTGCCAGCTCACTGGACAGGTATAATTCACCCCTCCACTTT. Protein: CASSLDRYNSPLHF. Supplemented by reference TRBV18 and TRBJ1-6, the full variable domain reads NAGVMQNPRHLVRRRGQEARLRCSPMKGHSHVYWYRQLPEEGLKFMVYLQKENIIDESGMPKERFSAEFPKEGPSILRIQQVVRGDSAAYFCASSLDRYNSPLHFGNGTRLTVT.

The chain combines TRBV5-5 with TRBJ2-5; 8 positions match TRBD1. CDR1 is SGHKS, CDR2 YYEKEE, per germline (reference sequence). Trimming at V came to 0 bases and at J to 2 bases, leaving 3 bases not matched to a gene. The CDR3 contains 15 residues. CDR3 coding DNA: TGTGCCAGCAGCTTGGCCACAGGGGGGCAAGAGACCCAGTACTTC. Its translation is CASSLATGGQETQYF.

The CDR3 sequence is CASSFTGSGANVLTF. As DNA, the CDR3 is TGCGCCAGCAGCTTTACAGGGTCTGGGGCCAACGTCCTGACTTTC. V and J are TRBV5-1 and TRBJ2-6, with D perhaps TRBD1 (6 bases). The CDR3 loop spans 15 amino acids. Trimming took 2 bases from V and 1 from J, leaving 7 bases between them. Germline-derived CDR1 and CDR2 are SGHRS and YFSETQ.

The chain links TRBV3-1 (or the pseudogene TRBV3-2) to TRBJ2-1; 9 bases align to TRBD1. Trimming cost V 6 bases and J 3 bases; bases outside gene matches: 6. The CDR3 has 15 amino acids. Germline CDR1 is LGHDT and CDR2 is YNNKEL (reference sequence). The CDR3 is CASRRPGQGYNEQFF. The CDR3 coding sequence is TGTGCCAGCAGGCGTCCGGGACAGGGCTACAATGAGCAGTTCTTC.

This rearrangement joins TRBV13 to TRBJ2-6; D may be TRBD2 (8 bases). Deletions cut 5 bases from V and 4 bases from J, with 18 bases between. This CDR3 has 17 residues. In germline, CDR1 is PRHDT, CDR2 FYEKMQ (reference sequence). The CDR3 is CASSPTGGGPGANVLTF. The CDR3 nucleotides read TGTGCCAGCAGCCCCACGGGAGGGGGCCCGGGGGCCAACGTCCTGACTTTC.

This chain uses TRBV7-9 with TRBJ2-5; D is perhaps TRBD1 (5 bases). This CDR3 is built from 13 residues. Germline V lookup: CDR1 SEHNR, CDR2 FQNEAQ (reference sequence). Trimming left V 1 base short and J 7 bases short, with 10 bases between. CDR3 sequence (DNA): TGTGCCAGCAGCTTAGATCCCCAGGGGACCCAGTACTTC. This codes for CASSLDPQGTQYF.

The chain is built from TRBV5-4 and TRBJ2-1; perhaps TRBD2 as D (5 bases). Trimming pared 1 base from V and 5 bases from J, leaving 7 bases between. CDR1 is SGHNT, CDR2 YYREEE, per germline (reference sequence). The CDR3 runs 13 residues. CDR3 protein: CASSLQRDNEQFF. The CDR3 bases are TGTGCCAGCAGCTTGCAGAGGGACAATGAGCAGTTCTTC.

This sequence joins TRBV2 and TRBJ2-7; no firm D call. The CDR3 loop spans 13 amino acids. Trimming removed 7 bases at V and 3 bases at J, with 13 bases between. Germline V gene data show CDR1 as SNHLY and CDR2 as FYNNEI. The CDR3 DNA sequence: TGTGCCAGCAATCCCACGCGGAACTACGAGCAGTACTTC. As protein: CASNPTRNYEQYF.

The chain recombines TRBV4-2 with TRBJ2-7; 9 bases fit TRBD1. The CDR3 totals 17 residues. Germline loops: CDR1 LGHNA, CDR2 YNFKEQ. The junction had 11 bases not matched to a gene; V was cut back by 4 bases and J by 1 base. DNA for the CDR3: TGTGCCAGCAGCCCCCGCGGGGGACAGGGAATGTCCTACGAGCAGTACTTC. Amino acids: CASSPRGGQGMSYEQYF.

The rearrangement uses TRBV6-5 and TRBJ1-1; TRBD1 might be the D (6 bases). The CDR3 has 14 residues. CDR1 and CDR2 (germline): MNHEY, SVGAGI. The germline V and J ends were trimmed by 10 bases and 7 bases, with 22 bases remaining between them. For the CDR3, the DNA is TGTGCCACTCTCCTCCAGGGGCCGCAAGATGAAGCTTTCTTT. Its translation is CATLLQGPQDEAFF.

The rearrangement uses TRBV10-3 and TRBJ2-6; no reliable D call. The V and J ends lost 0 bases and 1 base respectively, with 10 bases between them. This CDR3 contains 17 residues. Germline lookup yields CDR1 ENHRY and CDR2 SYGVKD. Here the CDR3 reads CAISESSDASGANVLTF. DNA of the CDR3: TGTGCCATCAGTGAGTCGTCAGACGCTTCTGGGGCCAACGTCCTGACTTTC.

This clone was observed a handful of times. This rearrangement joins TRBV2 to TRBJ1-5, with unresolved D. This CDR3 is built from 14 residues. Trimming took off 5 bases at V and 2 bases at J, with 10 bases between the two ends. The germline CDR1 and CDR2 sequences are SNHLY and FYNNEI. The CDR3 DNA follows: TGTGCCAGCAGTTCCTCAATGGGCAATCAGCCCCAGCATTTT. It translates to CASSSSMGNQPQHF.

CDR3 in DNA: TGTGCCAGCAGCCTCCCGGGACAGCCCCAGCATTTT. This encodes CASSLPGQPQHF. The chain is built from TRBV7-8 and TRBJ1-5, with D uncertain. The CDR3 has 12 residues. From germline, CDR1 is SGHVS and CDR2 FQNEAQ. V dropped 5 bases and J dropped 7 bases, with 9 bases sitting between them.

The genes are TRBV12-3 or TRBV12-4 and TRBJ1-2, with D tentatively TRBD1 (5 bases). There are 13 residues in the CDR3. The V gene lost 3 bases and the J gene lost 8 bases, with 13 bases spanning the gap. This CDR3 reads CASSLLAGYGYTF. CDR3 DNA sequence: TGTGCCAGCAGTTTGTTGGCAGGGTACGGCTACACCTTC.

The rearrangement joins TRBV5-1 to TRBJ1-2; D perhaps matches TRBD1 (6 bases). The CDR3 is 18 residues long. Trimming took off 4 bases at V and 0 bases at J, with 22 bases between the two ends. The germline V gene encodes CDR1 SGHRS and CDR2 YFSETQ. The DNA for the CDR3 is TGCGCCAGCAGCCGGTCGACAGGAGGTTTGGGATCTAACTATGGCTACACCTTC. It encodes CASSRSTGGLGSNYGYTF.

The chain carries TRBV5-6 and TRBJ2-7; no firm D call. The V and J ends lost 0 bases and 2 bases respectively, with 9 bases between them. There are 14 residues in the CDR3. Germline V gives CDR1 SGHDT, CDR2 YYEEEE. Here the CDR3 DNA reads TGTGCCAGCAGCTTGGGACGGCTGGCCTACGAGCAGTACTTC. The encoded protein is CASSLGRLAYEQYF.